This record covers a single TCR beta chain. The data originate from a study of blood T cell repertoires in COVID-19. The wider study: The cDNA or gDNA used as material had been derived from T cells, B-cell-depleted T cells, or PBMCs.

Authors' processing steps: Researchers report that nucleated cell counts were estimated from reference gene primer amplification. Clones were read by immunoSEQ multiplex PCR, and TCRdb kept only the in-frame ones, dropping some. That table furnishes V, J and clone size, whereas the DNA furnished D and trimming. The data show hundreds of thousands of clones, with 89% seen just once and around 3% held by the top ten. This CDR3 spans 13 amino acids. CDR1 SGHKS and CDR2 YYEKEE come from the germline V gene (reference sequence). The V end lost 0 bases, the J end lost 6 bases, and 9 bases lay between the germline ends.

The sample taken for sequencing was peripheral blood. The V call is TRBV5-5, the J call TRBJ1-2; D is undetermined. The TCR originated in a woman between 25 and 40 years old with COVID-19, enrolled during active disease. CDR3 protein: CASSLGLSDGYTF. CDR3 bases: TGTGCCAGCAGCTTGGGTCTTAGCGATGGCTACACCTTC.